This T cell receptor (beta chain) was found in a study of human T cells and chemical hapten exposure. Whole blood that had not been fractionated was the source of extracted total RNA. From germline, CDR1 is MNHEY and CDR2 SVGAGI. Trimming removed 5 bases at V and 0 bases at J, with 11 bases between. The CDR3 is 15 residues long. TCRdb reanalysed the 5' RACE reads using MiXCR and keeps one entry per CDR3 protein. The repertoire holds tens of thousands of distinct CDR3 sequences, with 15% to 20% as singletons. The chain combines TRBV6-5 with TRBJ1-3; D ambiguous. This TCR was recovered from a female donor in good health. CDR3 in DNA: TGTGCCAGCAGTCCAGGAAAGATCTCTGGAAACACCATATATTTT. Its translation: CASSPGKISGNTIYF.